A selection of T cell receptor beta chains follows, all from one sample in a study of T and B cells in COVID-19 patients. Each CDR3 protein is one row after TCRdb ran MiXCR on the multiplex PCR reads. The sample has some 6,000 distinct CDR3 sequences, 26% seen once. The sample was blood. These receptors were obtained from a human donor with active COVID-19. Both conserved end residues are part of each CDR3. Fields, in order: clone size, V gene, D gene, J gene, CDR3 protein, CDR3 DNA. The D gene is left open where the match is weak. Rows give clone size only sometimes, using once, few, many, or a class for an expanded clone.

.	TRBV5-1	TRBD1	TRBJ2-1	CASSLGWDRGLNEQFF	TGCGCCAGCAGCTTGGGCTGGGACAGGGGCCTGAATGAGCAGTTCTTC
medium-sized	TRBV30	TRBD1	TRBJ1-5	CAWERQGRNQPQHF	TGTGCCTGGGAAAGACAGGGGAGAAATCAGCCCCAGCATTTT
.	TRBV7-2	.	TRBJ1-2	CASSYGAGYTF	TGTGCCAGCAGCTATGGGGCTGGCTACACCTTC
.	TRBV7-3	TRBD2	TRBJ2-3	CASSLLASGSGPDTQYF	TGTGCCAGCAGCTTATTAGCTAGCGGGAGCGGCCCAGATACGCAGTATTTT
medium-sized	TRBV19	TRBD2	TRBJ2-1	CASIPAGGLDEQFF	TGTGCCAGTATACCAGCGGGAGGGCTCGATGAGCAGTTCTTC
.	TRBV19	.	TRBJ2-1	CASRGAGRLLF	TGTGCCAGTAGGGGGGCAGGGCGCCTGCTCTTC
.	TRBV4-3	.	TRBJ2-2	CASSYRQTAGELFF	TGCGCCAGCAGCTACCGACAGACAGCCGGGGAGCTGTTTTTT
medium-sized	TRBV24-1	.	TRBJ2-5	CATSDPDKDQETQYF	TGTGCCACCAGTGACCCTGACAAGGACCAAGAGACCCAGTACTTC
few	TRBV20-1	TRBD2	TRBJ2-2	CSATGLAATGELFF	TGCAGTGCTACGGGACTAGCGGCCACCGGGGAGCTGTTTTTT
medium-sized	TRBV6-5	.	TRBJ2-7	CASSSPGEQYF	TGTGCCAGCAGTTCCCCCGGCGAGCAGTACTTC
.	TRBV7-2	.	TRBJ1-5	CASSERMRQPQHF	TGTGCCAGCAGCGAACGGATGCGGCAGCCCCAGCATTTT
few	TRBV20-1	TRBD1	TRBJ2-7	CSAKSSRGRRPYEQYF	TGCAGTGCTAAGTCTTCCAGGGGGCGCAGGCCCTACGAGCAGTACTTC
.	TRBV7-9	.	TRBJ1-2	CASSSTIRGGGYTF	TGTGCCAGCAGCTCAACGATTCGAGGGGGTGGCTACACCTTC
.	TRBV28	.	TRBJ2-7	CASSRNQEQYF	TGTGCCAGCAGTCGAAACCAGGAGCAGTACTTC
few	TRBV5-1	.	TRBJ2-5	CASSLGVQETQYF	TGCGCCAGCAGCCTGGGGGTGCAAGAGACCCAGTACTTC
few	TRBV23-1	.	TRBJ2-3	CASSLSLDTQYF	TGCGCCAGCAGTCTTAGTCTTGATACGCAGTATTTT
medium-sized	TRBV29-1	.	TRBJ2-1	CSGSRVNEQFF	TGCAGCGGTAGCAGAGTAAATGAGCAGTTCTTC
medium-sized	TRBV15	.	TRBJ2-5	CATSRGSGGETQYF	TGTGCCACCAGCAGAGGCTCCGGTGGAGAGACCCAGTACTTC
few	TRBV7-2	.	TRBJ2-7	CASSLYGELYF	TGTGCCAGCAGCTTATATGGGGAGCTGTACTTC
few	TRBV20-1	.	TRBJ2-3	CSAREAGMGVTQYF	TGCAGTGCTAGAGAGGCTGGGATGGGGGTTACGCAGTATTTT
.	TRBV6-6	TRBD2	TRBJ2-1	CASSYRDYYNEQFF	TGTGCCAGCAGTTACCGGGACTACTACAATGAGCAGTTCTTC
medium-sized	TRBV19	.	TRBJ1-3	CASSIATVPGNTIYF	TGTGCCAGTAGTATAGCGACGGTCCCTGGAAACACCATATATTTT
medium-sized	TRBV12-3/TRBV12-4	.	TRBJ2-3	CASSLSQTSTDTQYF	TGTGCCAGCAGTTTATCCCAGACGAGCACAGATACGCAGTATTTT
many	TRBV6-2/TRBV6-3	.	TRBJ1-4	CASSYRIAEEKLFF	TGTGCCAGCAGCTACCGGATTGCCGAGGAAAAACTGTTTTTT
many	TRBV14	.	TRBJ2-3	CASSQGGLLRGDTQYF	TGTGCCAGCAGCCAAGGGGGGCTCCTCCGGGGTGATACGCAGTATTTT
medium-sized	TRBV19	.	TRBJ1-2	CASSISRVGNYGYTF	TGTGCCAGTAGTATCTCCCGGGTAGGGAACTATGGCTACACCTTC
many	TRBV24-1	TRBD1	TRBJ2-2	CATGTGGPGELFF	TGTGCCACCGGGACAGGGGGACCCGGGGAGCTGTTTTTT
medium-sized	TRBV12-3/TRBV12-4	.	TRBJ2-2	CASSAAGELFF	TGTGCCAGCAGTGCCGCCGGGGAGCTGTTTTTT
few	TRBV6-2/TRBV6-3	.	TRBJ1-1	CASSYRTENTEAFF	TGTGCCAGCAGTTACAGGACGGAGAACACTGAAGCTTTCTTT
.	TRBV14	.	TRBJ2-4	CASSQAGTPRAKNIQYF	TGTGCCAGCAGCCAAGCAGGGACCCCGAGAGCCAAAAACATTCAGTACTTC
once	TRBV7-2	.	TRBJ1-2	CASSLAIGGLYGYTF	TGTGCCAGCAGCTTAGCGATCGGGGGGTTATATGGCTACACCTTC
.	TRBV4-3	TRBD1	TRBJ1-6	CASSMRTGVTDSPLHF	TGCGCCAGCAGTATGAGGACAGGGGTAACGGATTCACCCCTCCACTTT
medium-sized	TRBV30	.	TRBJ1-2	CAWGRYGYTF	TGTGCCTGGGGACGATATGGCTACACCTTC
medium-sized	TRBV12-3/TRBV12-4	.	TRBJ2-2	CASSSGTPGPGELFF	TGTGCCAGCAGTTCGGGGACTCCAGGTCCCGGGGAGCTGTTTTTT
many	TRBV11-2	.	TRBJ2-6	CASSPPRLGSGANVLTF	TGTGCCAGCAGCCCCCCTCGTCTAGGGTCTGGGGCCAACGTCCTGACTTTC
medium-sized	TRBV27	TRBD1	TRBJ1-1	CASSRTGGNTEAFF	TGTGCCAGCAGTCGGACAGGTGGGAACACTGAAGCTTTCTTT
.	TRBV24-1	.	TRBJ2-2	CATSDPDIYTGELFF	TGTGCCACCAGTGATCCGGACATTTACACCGGGGAGCTGTTTTTT
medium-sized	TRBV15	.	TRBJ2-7	CATEGRRSYEQYF	TGTGCCACCGAGGGTAGAAGGTCCTACGAGCAGTACTTC
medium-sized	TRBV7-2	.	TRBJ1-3	CASSYGGTIYF	TGTGCCAGCAGCTACGGGGGGACCATATATTTT